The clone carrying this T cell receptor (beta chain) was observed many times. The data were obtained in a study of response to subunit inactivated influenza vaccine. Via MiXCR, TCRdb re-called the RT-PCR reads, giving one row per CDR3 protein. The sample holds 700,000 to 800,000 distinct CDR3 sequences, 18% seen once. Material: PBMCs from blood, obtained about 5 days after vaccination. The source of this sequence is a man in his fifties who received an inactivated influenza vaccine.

The CDR3 loop is CASSLFVTAETQYF. Here the CDR3 DNA reads TGCGCCAGCAGCTTGTTCGTTACTGCAGAGACCCAGTACTTC. V gene TRBV5-1 combines with J gene TRBJ2-5; D gene ambiguous. V lost 1 base to trimming and J lost 4 bases, with 11 bases between them. Germline V gene lookup returns CDR1 SGHRS and CDR2 YFSETQ. The length of the CDR3 is 14 residues.